This T cell receptor (beta chain) is from a study of blood T cell repertoires in COVID-19. Looking at the study overall: Both acute and convalescent COVID-19 samples were obtained from the United States, Italy and Spain.

Trimming took 7 bases from V and 6 from J, leaving 13 bases between them. This CDR3 region has 13 residues. Germline loops: CDR1 MNHEY, CDR2 SVGAGI. Authors' methods: For nucleated cells, counts were estimated from reference gene primer amplification. Produced via immunoSEQ multiplex PCR; TCRdb's table is partial and in-frame only. V and J calls and clone size are as listed in that table; D and trimming were resolved from the DNA. The table has a few hundred thousand clones, approximately 84% seen once. The sequence came from a person aged 65 to 85 with COVID-19, enrolled during active disease. The chain links TRBV6-5 to TRBJ1-5; TRBD1 might be the D (6 bases). The sequencing input was peripheral blood. The DNA of the CDR3 is TGTGCCAGCACCGGGGGGCGAGGTCAGCCCCAGCATTTT. It translates to CASTGGRGQPQHF.